This section outlines one TCR beta chain sequence together with its context. Only in-frame clones appear in the TCRdb table, and some are missing; sequencing was by immunoSEQ multiplex PCR. The data hold roughly 56,000 clones, with about 96% observed a single time. This sample stems from a study of technical replicates of blood from a few donors. In germline, CDR1 is MNHEY, CDR2 SVGAGI. This CDR3 contains 14 residues. V dropped 6 bases and J dropped 0 bases, with 10 bases sitting between them. What was sequenced was PBMCs. The sequence was collected from a human donor in good health. Some clones in this sample may be carry-over from other donors' samples. The chain uses TRBV6-5 and TRBJ2-3, with a possible D match to TRBD2 (7 bases). The DNA for the CDR3 is TGTGCCAGCAGAAGGGGGGGTAGCACAGATACGCAGTATTTT. Translating it yields CASRRGGSTDTQYF.